A few counts support the clone carrying this T cell receptor (beta chain). The donors, all healthy, were Caucasians living in Russia, aged about 6 to 100. With a J-beta primer mix and a sample-barcoded 5' primer, a second PCR ran roughly 6 to 12 cycles. A single record per CDR3 protein comes from TCRdb applying MiXCR to the 5' RACE reads. There are some 850,000 distinct CDR3 sequences in the sample; around a quarter occur only once, and less than 3.5% lies in the top ten. Trimming took 5 bases from V and 5 from J; bases not matched to a gene: 15. The CDR3 covers 19 residues. Germline V gene data show CDR1 as SEHNR and CDR2 as FQNEAQ (reference sequence). This specimen belongs to a study of blood T cells in healthy people across ages. These data also featured in a second study, about T cells of mothers and their children. That investigation notes: About 6 children and their three healthy Caucasian mothers were the donors.

Material for sequencing was blood. The receptor's source is a boy aged 5 to 17 in good health. The chain carries TRBV7-9 and TRBJ1-4; TRBD1 agrees at 12 bases. The CDR3 here is CASSPGSGTGGMENEKLFF. The CDR3 DNA sequence: TGTGCCAGCAGCCCCGGTTCCGGGACAGGGGGCATGGAGAATGAAAAACTGTTTTTT.